Sequencing of this T cell receptor (beta chain) was carried out in a study of shared clonotypes between healthy human individuals. The table came from immunoSEQ multiplex PCR; TCRdb's copy has only in-frame clones and leaves some out. The data hold about 490,000 clones, with over 60% observed a single time. V lost 5 bases and J 6 bases, leaving 12 bases between the germline ends. This CDR3 is 13 amino acids long. Germline V gene lookup returns CDR1 SEHNR and CDR2 FQNEAQ (reference sequence). This clone has a handful of counts. The sequence came from a woman aged 40-49 years in good health. Some clones in this sample may be carry-over from other donors' samples. The gene calls are TRBV7-9 and TRBJ2-3, with no clear D. Sequencing was carried out using PBMCs. The CDR3 region has the DNA TGTGCCAGCAGCCTCGGCACGCACGATACGCAGTATTTT. Protein: CASSLGTHDTQYF.